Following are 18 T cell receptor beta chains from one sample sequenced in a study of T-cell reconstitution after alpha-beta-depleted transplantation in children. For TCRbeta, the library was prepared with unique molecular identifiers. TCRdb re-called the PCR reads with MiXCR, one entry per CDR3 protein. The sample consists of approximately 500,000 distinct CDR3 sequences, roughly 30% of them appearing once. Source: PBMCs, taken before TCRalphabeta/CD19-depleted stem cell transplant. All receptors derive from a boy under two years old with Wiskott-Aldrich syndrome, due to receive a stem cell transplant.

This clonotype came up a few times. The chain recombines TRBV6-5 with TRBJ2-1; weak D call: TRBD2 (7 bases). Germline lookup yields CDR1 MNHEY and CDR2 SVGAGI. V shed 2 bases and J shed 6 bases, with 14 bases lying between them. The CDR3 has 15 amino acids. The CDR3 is CASSYAGAGGNEQFF. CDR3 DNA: TGTGCCAGCAGTTACGCGGGGGCCGGAGGCAATGAGCAGTTCTTC.

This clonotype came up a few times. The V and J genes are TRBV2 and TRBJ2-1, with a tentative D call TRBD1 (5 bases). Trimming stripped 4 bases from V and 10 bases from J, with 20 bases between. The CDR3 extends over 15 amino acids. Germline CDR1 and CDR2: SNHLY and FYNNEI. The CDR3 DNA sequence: TGTGCCAGCAGTGCAAATTTCGGCAGGGCCGAAGAGCAGTTCTTC. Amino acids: CASSANFGRAEEQFF.

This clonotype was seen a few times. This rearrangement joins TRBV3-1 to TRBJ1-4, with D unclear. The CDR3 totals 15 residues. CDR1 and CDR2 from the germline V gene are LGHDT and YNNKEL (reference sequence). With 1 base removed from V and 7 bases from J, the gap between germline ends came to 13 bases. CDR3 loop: CASSQGRSRGEKLFF. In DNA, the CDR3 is TGTGCCAGCAGCCAAGGTAGATCGCGGGGTGAAAAACTGTTTTTT.

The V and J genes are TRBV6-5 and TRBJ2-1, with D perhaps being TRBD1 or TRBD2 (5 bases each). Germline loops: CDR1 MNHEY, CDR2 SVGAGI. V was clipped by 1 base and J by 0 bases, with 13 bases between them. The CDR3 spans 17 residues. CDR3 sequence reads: CASSYWGRQGSYNEQFF. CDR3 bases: TGTGCCAGCAGTTACTGGGGACGGCAAGGCTCCTACAATGAGCAGTTCTTC.

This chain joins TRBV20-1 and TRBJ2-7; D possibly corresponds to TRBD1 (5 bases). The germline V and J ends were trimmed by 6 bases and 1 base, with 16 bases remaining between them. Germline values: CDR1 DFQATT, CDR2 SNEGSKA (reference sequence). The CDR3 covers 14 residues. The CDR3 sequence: CSASPWGRSYEQYF. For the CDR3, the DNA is TGCAGTGCCTCCCCCTGGGGCCGGTCCTACGAGCAGTACTTC.

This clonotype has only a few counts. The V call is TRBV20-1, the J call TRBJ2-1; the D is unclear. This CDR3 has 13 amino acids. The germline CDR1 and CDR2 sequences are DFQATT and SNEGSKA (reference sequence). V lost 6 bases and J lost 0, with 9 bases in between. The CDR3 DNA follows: TGCAGTGCCGAGGAGAACTCCTACAATGAGCAGTTCTTC. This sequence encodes CSAEENSYNEQFF.

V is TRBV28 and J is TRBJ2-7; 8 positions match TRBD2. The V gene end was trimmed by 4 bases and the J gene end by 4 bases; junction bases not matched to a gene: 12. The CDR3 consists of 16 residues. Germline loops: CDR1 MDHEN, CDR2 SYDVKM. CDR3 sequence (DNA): TGTGCCAGCAGTTCCCCGGGGGGGGCTGGTGGATACGAGCAGTACTTC. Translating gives CASSSPGGAGGYEQYF.

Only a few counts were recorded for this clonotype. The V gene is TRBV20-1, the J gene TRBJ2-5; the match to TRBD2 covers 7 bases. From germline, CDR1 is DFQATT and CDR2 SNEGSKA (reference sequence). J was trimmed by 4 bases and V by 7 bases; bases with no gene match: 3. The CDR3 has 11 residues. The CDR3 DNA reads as TGCAGTGTGCGGGAGTCAGAGACCCAGTACTTC. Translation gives CSVRESETQYF.

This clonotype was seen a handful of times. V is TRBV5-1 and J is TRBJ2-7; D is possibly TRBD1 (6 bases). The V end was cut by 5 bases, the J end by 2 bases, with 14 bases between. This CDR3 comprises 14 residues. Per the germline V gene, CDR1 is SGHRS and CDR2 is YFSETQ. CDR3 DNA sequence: TGCGCCAGCAGACCTACGGGACAAACCTACGAGCAGTACTTC. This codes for CASRPTGQTYEQYF.

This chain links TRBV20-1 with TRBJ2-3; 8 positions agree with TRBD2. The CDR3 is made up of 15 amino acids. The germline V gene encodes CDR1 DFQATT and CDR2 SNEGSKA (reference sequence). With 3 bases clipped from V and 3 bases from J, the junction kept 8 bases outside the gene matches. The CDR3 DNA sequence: TGCAGTGCTAGGGTGTTGGGACTAGGGACAGATACGCAGTATTTT. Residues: CSARVLGLGTDTQYF.

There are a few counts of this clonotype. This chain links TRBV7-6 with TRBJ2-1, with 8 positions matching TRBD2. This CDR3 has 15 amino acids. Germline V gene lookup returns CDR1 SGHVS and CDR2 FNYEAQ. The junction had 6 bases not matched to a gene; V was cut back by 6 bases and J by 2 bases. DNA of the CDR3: TGTGCCAGCAGGCCGAGGACTAGCCCCTACAATGAGCAGTTCTTC. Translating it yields CASRPRTSPYNEQFF. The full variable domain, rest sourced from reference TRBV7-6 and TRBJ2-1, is GAGVSQSPRYKVTKRGQDVALRCDPISGHVSLYWYRQALGQGPEFLTYFNYEAQQDKSGLPNDRFSAERPEGSISTLTIQRTEQRDSAMYRCASRPRTSPYNEQFFGPGTRLTVL.

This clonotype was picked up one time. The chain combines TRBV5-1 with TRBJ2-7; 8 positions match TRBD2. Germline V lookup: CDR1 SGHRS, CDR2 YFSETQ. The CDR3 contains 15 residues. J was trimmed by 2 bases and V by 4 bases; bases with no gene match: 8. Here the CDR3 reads CASSASGRVTYEQYF. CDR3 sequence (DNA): TGCGCCAGCAGCGCCAGCGGGAGAGTGACCTACGAGCAGTACTTC.

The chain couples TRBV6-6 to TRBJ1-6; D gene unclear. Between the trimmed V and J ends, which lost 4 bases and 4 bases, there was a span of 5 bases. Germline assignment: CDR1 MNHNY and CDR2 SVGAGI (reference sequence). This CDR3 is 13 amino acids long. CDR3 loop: CASSSLYNSPLHF. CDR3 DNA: TGTGCCAGCAGTTCCTTATATAATTCACCCCTCCACTTT.

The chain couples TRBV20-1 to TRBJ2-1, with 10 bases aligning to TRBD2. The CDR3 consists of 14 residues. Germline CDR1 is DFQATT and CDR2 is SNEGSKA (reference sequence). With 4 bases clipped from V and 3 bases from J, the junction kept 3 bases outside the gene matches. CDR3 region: CSATGLAVYNEQFF. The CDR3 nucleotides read TGCAGTGCTACCGGACTAGCGGTCTACAATGAGCAGTTCTTC.

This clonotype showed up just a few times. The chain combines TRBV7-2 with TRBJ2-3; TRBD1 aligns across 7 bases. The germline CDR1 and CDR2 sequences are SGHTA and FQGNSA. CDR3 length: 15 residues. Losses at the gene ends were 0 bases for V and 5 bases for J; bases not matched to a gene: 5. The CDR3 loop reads CASSLAHRGLDTQYF. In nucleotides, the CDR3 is TGTGCCAGCAGCTTAGCTCACAGGGGATTAGATACGCAGTATTTT.

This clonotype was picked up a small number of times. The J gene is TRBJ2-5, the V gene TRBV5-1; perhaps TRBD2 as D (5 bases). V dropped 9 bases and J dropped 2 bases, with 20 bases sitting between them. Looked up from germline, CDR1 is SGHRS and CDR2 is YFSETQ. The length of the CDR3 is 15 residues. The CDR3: CATRVGGLLQETQYF. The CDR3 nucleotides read TGCGCCACCAGAGTAGGCGGACTGCTGCAAGAGACCCAGTACTTC.

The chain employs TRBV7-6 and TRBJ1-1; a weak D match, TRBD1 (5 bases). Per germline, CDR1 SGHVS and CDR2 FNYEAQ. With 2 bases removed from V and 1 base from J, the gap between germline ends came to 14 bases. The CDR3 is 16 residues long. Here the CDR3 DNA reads TGTGCCAGCAGCTTACCAAGGGGCCAGGGGAACACTGAAGCTTTCTTT. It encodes CASSLPRGQGNTEAFF.

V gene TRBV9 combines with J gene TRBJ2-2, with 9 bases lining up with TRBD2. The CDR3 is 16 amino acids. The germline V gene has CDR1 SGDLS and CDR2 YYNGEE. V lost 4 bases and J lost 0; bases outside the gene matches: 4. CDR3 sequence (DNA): TGTGCCAGCAGCTTCGGACTAGCGACGAACACCGGGGAGCTGTTTTTT. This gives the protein CASSFGLATNTGELFF.